Detailed here is one T cell receptor beta chain. Its antigen is not yet known. Qualities for individual bases were not recorded, and no much larger clone is one base off. The collaborating institutions used their own protocols to collect whole blood in K2EDTA tubes. Collaborator samples were shipped for TCRbeta analysis as frozen whole blood, isolated PBMCs, or DNA extracted from either sample type. According to the germline V gene, CDR1 reads SGHTA and CDR2 reads FQGNSA. The CDR3, cysteine through phenylalanine, is 16 amino acids long. Only the CDR3 portion is preserved as DNA: 48 bases, with reading frame beginning at the first base. V lost 4 bases and J lost 1 base; the stretch between them is 17 bases long. This sample is drawn from a study of blood T cell repertoires in COVID-19 (TCRdb year 2020). Notes on the research overall: Collaborator samples came from the United States, Italy and Spain and covered acute and convalescent phases of COVID-19. The material from the prospective study consisted of cDNA or gDNA derived from T cells, B-cell-depleted T cells, or PBMCs. HLA class I and class II types, where available, came from metadata supplied by the sample provider rather than from assay-based typing. The sample metadata nearly always contained a de-identified subject ID, COVID-19 status, age in years and sex. Samples were obtained from the ongoing ImmuneRACE study (first 160 participants) and from 1,254 subjects provided by 6 global collaborators. Subjects who had been exposed to COVID-19, were actively infected with it, or had recovered from it provided the deeply sampled blood TCRbeta repertoires that made up the dataset. The repertoires were released in a freely available public database intended as a resource for research on the immune response to SARS-CoV-2. On the study overall, not on this receptor specifically: How much clinical and demographic metadata was included differed by source and by participant, and the metadata was provided uncurated.

TCRbeta CDR3 regions were amplified from genomic DNA using the immunoSEQ Assay, a bias-controlled multiplex PCR. Regarding the original processing steps: Nucleated cell counts per sample were estimated from amplification of reference gene primers within the assay. To quantify the absolute abundance of each unique TCRbeta CDR3 rearrangement, sequence reads were collapsed and filtered. For each sample, productive Simpson clonality was calculated by taking the square root of Simpson's diversity index across productive rearrangements. This is the immuneACCESS table as TCRdb keeps it, with only in-frame sequences that have V and J called. A part of the clones is gone; compared with another copy, unresolved V genes explain less than half, and the rest is unexplained. V and J calls and clone size follow that table, whereas D and trimming were derived from the DNA. The sample records approximately 210,000 clones, around four fifths of which are singletons. 8.2% of the sample lies in the top ten.

The material sequenced was peripheral blood. This receptor was obtained from a woman aged 50 to 65 with acute or convalescent COVID-19. The chain employs TRBV7-2 and TRBJ2-7; D gene: possibly TRBD2, on 6 matching bases. In nucleotides, the sequence is TGTGCCAGCAGCTCAAAGACTAGAGGGAAATCCTACGAGCAGTACTTC. This sequence encodes CASSSKTRGKSYEQYF. Extended through the reference TRBV7-2 and TRBJ2-7 proteins, this CDR3 yields the full variable domain: GAGVSQSPSNKVTEKGKDVELRCDPISGHTALYWYRQSLGQGLEFLIYFQGNSAPDKSGLPSDRFSAERTGGSVSTLTIQRTQQEDSAVYLCASSSKTRGKSYEQYFGPGTRLTVT.